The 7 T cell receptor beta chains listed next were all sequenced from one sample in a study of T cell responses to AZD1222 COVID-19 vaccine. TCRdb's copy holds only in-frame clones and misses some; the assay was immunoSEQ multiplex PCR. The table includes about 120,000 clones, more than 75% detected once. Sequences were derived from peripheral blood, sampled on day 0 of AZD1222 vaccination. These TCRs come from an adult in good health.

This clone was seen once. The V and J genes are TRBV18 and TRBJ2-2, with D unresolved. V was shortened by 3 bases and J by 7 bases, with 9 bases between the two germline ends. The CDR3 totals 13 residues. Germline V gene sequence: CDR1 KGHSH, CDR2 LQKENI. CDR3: CASSPKSHGELFF. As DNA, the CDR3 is TGTGCCAGCTCACCTAAGAGTCACGGGGAGCTGTTTTTT.

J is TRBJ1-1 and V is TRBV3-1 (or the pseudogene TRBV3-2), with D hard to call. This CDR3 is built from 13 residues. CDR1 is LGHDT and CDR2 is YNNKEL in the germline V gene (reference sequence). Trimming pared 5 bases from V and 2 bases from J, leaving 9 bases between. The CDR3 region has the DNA TGTGCCAGCAGCAGGGTGGGAAACACTGAAGCTTTCTTT. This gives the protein CASSRVGNTEAFF.

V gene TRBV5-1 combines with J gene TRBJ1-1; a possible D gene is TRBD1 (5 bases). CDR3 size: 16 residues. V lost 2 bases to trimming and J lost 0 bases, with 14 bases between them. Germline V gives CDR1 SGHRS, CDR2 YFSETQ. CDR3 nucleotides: TGCGCCAGCAGCTTTAGGTCCGACAGCTTGAACACTGAAGCTTTCTTT. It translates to CASSFRSDSLNTEAFF.

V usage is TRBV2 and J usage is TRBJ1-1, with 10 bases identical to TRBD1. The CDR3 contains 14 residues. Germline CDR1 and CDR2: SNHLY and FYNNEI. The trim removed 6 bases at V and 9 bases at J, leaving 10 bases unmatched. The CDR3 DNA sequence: TGTGCCAGCAGGGCTTCGGGACAGGGGTATAAAGCTTTCTTT. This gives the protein CASRASGQGYKAFF.

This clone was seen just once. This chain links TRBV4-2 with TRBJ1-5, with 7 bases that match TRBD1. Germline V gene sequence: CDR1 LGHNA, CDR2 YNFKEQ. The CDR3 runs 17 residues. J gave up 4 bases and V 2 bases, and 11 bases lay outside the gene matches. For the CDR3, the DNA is TGTGCCAGCAGCCAATTAGGGTTAACAGGGGCTAATCAGCCCCAGCATTTT. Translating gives CASSQLGLTGANQPQHF.

The CDR3 region is CASSVDASGGTGELFF. CDR3 DNA: TGTGCCAGCAGCGTAGACGCTAGCGGGGGAACCGGGGAGCTGTTTTTT. This chain uses TRBV9 with TRBJ2-2; TRBD2 aligns across 10 bases. Germline V gives CDR1 SGDLS, CDR2 YYNGEE. The CDR3 runs 16 residues. After removal of 0 bases from V and 5 bases from J, the junction contained 4 bases not matched to a gene.

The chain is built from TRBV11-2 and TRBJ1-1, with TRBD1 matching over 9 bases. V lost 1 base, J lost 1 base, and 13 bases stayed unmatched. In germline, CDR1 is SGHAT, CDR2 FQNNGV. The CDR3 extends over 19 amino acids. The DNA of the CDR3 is TGTGCCAGCAGCTTAGGTTCGGTACAGGGGGCCGGGGAGAACACTGAAGCTTTCTTT. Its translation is CASSLGSVQGAGENTEAFF.